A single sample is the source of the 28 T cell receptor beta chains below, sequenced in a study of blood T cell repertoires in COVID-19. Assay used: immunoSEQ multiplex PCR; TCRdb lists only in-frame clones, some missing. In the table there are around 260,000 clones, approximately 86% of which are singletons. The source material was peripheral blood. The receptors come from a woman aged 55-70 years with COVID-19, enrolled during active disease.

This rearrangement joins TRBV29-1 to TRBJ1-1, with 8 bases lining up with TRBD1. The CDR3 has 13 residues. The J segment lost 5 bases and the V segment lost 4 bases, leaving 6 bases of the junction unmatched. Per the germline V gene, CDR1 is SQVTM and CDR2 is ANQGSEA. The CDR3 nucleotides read TGCAGCGTTGGTGCAGGGGGCGCGACTGAAGCTTTCTTT. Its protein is CSVGAGGATEAFF.

The CDR3 DNA sequence: TGCGCCAGCGGAAGACAGGACTCCTACGAGCAGTACTTC. Amino acid sequence: CASGRQDSYEQYF. This rearrangement joins TRBV5-1 to TRBJ2-5; D may be TRBD1 (6 bases). The closer fit of TRBJ2-7 to the DNA end suggests the J call may be wrong. The CDR3 extends over 13 amino acids. In germline, CDR1 is SGHRS, CDR2 YFSETQ.

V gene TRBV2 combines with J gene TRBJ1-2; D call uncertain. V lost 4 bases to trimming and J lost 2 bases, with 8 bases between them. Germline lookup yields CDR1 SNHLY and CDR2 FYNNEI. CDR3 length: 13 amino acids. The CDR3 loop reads CASSAGRNYGYTF. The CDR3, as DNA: TGTGCCAGCAGTGCAGGCAGAAACTATGGCTACACCTTC.

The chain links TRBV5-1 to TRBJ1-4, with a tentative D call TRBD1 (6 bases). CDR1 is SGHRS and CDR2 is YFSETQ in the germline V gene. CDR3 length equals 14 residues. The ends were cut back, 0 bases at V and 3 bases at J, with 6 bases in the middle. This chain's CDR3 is CASSLAGANEKLFF. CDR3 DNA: TGCGCCAGCAGCTTGGCAGGGGCTAATGAAAAACTGTTTTTT.

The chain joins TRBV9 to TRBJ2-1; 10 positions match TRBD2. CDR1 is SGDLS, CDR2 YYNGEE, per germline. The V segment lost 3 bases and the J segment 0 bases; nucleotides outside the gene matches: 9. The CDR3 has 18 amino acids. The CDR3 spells CASSARPGLARSYNEQFF. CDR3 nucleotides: TGTGCCAGCAGCGCCCGACCGGGACTAGCGCGCTCCTACAATGAGCAGTTCTTC.

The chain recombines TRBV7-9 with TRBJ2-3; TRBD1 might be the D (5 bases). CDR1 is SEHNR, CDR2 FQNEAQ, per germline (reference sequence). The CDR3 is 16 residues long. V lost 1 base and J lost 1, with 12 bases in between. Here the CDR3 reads CASSLGTLLGTDTQYF. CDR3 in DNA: TGTGCCAGCAGCTTAGGGACATTGTTGGGCACAGATACGCAGTATTTT.

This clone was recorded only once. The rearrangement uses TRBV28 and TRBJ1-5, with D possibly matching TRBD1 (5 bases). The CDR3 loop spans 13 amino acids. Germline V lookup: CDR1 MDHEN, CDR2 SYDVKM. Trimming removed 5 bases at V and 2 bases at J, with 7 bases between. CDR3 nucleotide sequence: TGTGCCAGCAGTGGCAGGGGCAATCAGCCCCAGCATTTT. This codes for CASSGRGNQPQHF.

CDR3 in amino acids: CASSLPGRVGGRAHNEQFF. The DNA of the CDR3 is TGTGCCAGCAGTTTACCAGGGAGGGTCGGCGGGAGGGCCCACAATGAGCAGTTCTTC. The chain recombines TRBV27 with TRBJ2-1; TRBD2 matches 9 bases. This CDR3 has 19 residues. Unmatched junction bases numbered 16, after V lost 2 bases and J lost 5 bases. CDR1 and CDR2 from the germline V gene are MNHEY and SMNVEV (reference sequence).

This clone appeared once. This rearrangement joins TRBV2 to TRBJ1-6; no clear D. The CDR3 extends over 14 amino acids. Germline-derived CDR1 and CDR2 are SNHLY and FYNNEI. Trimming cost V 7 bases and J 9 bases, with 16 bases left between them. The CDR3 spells CASTPRAAGSPLHF. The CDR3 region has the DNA TGTGCCAGCACCCCGAGGGCCGCGGGTTCACCCCTCCACTTT.

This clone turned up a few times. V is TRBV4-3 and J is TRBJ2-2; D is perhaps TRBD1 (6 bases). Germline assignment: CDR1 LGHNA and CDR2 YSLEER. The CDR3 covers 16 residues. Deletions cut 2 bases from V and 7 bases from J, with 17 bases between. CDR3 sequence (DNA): TGCGCCAGCAGCCAACACCGGGACACCCGAGGCGGGGAGCTGTTTTTT. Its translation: CASSQHRDTRGGELFF.

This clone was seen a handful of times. For the CDR3, the DNA is TGTGCCACCAGTGATCCTAGCGGGAGTGGCTACGAGCAGTACTTC. Translating gives CATSDPSGSGYEQYF. The chain is built from TRBV24-1 and TRBJ2-7; 10 bases match TRBD2. This CDR3 contains 15 residues. V lost 3 bases and J lost 3; bases outside the gene matches: 4. From germline, CDR1 is KGHDR and CDR2 SFDVKD.

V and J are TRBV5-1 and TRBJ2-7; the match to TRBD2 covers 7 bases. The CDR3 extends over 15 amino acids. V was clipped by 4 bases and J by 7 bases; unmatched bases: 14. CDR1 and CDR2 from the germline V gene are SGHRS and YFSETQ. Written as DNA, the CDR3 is TGCGCCAGCAGCCGGGGGGACCGAGGAGCGGAGGAGCAGTACTTC. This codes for CASSRGDRGAEEQYF.

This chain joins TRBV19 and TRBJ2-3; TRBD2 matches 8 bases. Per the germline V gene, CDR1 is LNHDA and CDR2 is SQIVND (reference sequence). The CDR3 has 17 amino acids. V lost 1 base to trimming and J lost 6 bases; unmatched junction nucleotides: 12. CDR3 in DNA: TGTGCCAGTAGTATAGGAGGGACTAGACCGCCCCAGGATACGCAGTATTTT. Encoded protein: CASSIGGTRPPQDTQYF.

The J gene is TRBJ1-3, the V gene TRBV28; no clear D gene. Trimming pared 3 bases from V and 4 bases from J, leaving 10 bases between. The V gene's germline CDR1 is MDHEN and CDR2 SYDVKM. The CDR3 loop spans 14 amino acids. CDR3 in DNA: TGTGCCAGCAGTTTGAACTTTAAGGGAAACACCATATATTTT. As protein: CASSLNFKGNTIYF. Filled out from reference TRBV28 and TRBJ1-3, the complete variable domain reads DVKVTQSSRYLVKRTGEKVFLECVQDMDHENMFWYRQDPGLGLRLIYFSYDVKMKEKGDIPEGYSVSREKKERFSLILESASTNQTSMYLCASSLNFKGNTIYFGEGSWLTVV.

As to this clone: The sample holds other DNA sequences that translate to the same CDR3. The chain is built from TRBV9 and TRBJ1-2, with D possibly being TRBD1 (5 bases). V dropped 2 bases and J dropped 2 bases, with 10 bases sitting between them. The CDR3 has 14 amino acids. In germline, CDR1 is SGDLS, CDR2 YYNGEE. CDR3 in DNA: TGTGCCAGCAGCGTCGCGCAGGGCAACTATGGCTACACCTTC. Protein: CASSVAQGNYGYTF.

The CDR3 DNA sequence: TGTGCCAGCAGCCCCGGACTAGCGGGGGGTTACAATGAGCAGTTCTTC. Translation gives CASSPGLAGGYNEQFF. This chain connects TRBV5-4 to TRBJ2-1, with 14 bases that match TRBD2. Germline V gene data show CDR1 as SGHNT and CDR2 as YYREEE (reference sequence). The V and J ends lost 4 bases and 4 bases, in that order; junction bases with no gene match: 4. The CDR3 is 16 residues long.

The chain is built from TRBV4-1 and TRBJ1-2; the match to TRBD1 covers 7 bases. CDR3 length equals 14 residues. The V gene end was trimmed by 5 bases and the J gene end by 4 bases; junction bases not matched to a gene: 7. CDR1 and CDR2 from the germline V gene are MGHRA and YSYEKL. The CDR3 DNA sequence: TGCGCCAGCAGCGGCGGACAGGATCTCTATGGCTACACCTTC. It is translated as CASSGGQDLYGYTF.

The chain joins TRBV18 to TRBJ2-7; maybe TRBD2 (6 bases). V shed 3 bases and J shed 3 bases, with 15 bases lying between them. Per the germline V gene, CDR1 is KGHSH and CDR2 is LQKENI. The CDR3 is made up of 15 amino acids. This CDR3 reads CASSPRAGTVYEQYF. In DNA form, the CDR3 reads TGTGCCAGCTCACCGCGGGCGGGAACAGTCTACGAGCAGTACTTC.

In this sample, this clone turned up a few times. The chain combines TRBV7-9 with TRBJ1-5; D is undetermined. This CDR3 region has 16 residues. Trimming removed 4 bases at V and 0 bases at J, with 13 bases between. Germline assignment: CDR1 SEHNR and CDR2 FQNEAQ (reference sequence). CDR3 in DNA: TGTGCCAGCAGCTCGGGTCGAGGGAATAGCAATCAGCCCCAGCATTTT. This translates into CASSSGRGNSNQPQHF.

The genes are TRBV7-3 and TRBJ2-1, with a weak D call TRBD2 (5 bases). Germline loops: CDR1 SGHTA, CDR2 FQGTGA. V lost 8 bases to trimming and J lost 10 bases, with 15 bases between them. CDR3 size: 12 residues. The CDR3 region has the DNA TGTGCCAGCGGCCCACGGGATGGGGAGCAGTTCTTC. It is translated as CASGPRDGEQFF.

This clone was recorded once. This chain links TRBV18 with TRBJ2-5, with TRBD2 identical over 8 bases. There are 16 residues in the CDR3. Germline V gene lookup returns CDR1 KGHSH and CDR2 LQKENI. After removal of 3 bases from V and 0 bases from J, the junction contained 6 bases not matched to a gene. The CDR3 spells CASSPGIAGYQETQYF. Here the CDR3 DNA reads TGTGCCAGCTCACCTGGTATAGCGGGGTACCAAGAGACCCAGTACTTC.

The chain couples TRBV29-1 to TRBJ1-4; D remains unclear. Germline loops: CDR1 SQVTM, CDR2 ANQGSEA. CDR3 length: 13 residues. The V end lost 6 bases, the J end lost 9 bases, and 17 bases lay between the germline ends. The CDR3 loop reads CSVRHLQDQKLFF. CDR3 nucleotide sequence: TGCAGCGTCCGACACCTGCAAGACCAAAAACTGTTTTTT.

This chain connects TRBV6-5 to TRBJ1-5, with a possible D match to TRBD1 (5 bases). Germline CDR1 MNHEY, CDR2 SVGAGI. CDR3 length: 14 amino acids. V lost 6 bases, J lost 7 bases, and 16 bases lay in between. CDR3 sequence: CASSWEGRGQPQHF. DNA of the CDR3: TGTGCCAGCAGCTGGGAGGGACGAGGACAGCCCCAGCATTTT.

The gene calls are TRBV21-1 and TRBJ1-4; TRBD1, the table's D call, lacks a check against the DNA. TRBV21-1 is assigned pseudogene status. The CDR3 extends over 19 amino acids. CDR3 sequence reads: CASSKEGSRVRATNEKLFF. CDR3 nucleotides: TGTGCCAGCAGCAAAGAAGGATCCAGGGTGAGAGCAACTAATGAAAAACTGTTTTTT.

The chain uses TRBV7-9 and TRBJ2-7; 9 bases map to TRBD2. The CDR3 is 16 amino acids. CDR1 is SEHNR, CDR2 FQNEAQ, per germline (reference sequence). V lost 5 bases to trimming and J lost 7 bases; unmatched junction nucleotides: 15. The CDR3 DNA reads TGTGCCAGCAGCCCAAAGCAGGCGGGAGGGCCCGAAGAGCAGTACTTC. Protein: CASSPKQAGGPEEQYF. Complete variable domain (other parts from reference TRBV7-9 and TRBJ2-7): DTGVSQNPRHKITKRGQNVTFRCDPISEHNRLYWYRQTLGQGPEFLTYFQNEAQLEKSRLLSDRFSAERPKGSFSTLEIQRTEQGDSAMYLCASSPKQAGGPEEQYFGPGTRLTVT.

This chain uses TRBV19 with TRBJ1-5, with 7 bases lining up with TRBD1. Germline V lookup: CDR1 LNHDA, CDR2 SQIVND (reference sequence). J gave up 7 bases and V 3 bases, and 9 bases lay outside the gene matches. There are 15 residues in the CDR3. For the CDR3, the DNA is TGTGCCAGTAGTATTTACAGGGGAAAAGAACAGCCCCAGCATTTT. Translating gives CASSIYRGKEQPQHF.

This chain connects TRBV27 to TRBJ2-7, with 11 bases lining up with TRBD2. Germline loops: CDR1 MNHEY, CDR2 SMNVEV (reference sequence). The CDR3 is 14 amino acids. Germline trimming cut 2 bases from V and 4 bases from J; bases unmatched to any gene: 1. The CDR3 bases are TGTGCCAGCAGTTTACTAGCGGGAGGATACGAGCAGTACTTC. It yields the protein CASSLLAGGYEQYF.

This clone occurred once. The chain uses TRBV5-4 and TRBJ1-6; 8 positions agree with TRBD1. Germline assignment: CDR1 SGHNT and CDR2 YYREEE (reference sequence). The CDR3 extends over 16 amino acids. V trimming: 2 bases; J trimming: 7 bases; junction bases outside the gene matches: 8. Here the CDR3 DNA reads TGTGCCAGCAGCTTTAGGGCAGACAGGGGAAATTCACCCCTCCACTTT. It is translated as CASSFRADRGNSPLHF.